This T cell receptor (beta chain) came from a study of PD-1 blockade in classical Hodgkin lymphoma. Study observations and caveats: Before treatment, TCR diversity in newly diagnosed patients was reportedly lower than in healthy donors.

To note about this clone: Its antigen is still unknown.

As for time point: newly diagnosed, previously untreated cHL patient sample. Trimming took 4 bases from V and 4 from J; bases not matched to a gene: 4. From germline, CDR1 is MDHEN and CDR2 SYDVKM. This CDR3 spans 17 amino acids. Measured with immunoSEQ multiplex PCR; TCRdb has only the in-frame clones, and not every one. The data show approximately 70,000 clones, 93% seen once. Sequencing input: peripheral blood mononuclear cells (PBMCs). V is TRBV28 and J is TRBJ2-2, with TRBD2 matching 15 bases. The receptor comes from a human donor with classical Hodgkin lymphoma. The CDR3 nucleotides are TGTGCCAGCAGTTGGACTAGCGGGAGGGCCCCCACCGGGGAGCTGTTTTTT. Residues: CASSWTSGRAPTGELFF. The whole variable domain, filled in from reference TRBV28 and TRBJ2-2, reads DVKVTQSSRYLVKRTGEKVFLECVQDMDHENMFWYRQDPGLGLRLIYFSYDVKMKEKGDIPEGYSVSREKKERFSLILESASTNQTSMYLCASSWTSGRAPTGELFFGEGSRLTVL.